Following are 15 T cell receptor beta chains from one sample sequenced in a study of T cell responses to AZD1222 COVID-19 vaccine. Sequencing was performed with immunoSEQ multiplex PCR; in TCRdb, only in-frame clones are kept and a portion is missing. The repertoire consists of roughly 170,000 clones, with around 88% occurring once and the leading ten covering approximately 0.49%. Source: peripheral blood, taken on day 0 of AZD1222 vaccination. The receptor source for this set is an adult in good health.

The J gene is TRBJ2-5, the V gene TRBV4-3, with D possibly matching TRBD1 (5 bases). The germline V and J ends were trimmed by 0 bases and 4 bases, with 18 bases remaining between them. CDR3 size: 17 residues. Germline V lookup: CDR1 LGHNA, CDR2 YSLEER. CDR3 region: CASSQDHLTGNSETQYF. The CDR3 DNA reads as TGCGCCAGCAGCCAAGATCATCTTACAGGCAACTCAGAGACCCAGTACTTC.

The rearrangement joins TRBV7-2 to TRBJ2-7; D is tentatively TRBD1 or TRBD2 (5 bases each). Germline lookup yields CDR1 SGHTA and CDR2 FQGNSA. The CDR3 runs to 13 residues. V gave up 7 bases and J gave up 8 bases, with 18 bases separating them. The CDR3 nucleotides read TGTGCCAGCACCGAGGGTCCCGGGGCCAAGCAGTACTTC. The encoded protein is CASTEGPGAKQYF.

The chain combines TRBV19 with TRBJ1-1; D is undetermined. Between the trimmed V and J ends, which lost 0 bases and 0 bases, there was a span of 8 bases. CDR1 and CDR2 from the germline V gene are LNHDA and SQIVND (reference sequence). The CDR3 sequence is 15 residues long. The CDR3 loop is CASSIDSSMNTEAFF. The CDR3 DNA is TGTGCCAGTAGTATAGATTCCTCGATGAACACTGAAGCTTTCTTT. The full variable domain, in which reference TRBV19 and TRBJ1-1 provide the parts outside the CDR3, is DGGITQSPKYLFRKEGQNVTLSCEQNLNHDAMYWYRQDPGQGLRLIYYSQIVNDFQKGDIAEGYSVSREKKESFPLTVTSAQKNPTAFYLCASSIDSSMNTEAFFGQGTRLTVV.

This chain uses TRBV9 with TRBJ2-7; D is undetermined. The germline V and J ends were trimmed by 0 bases and 2 bases, with 9 bases remaining between them. This CDR3 is 14 amino acids long. The V gene's germline CDR1 is SGDLS and CDR2 YYNGEE. The CDR3 nucleotides are TGTGCCAGCAGCGTAGTGCCGGATCCCTACGAGCAGTACTTC. Amino acids: CASSVVPDPYEQYF.

The CDR3 spells CASSHVPDRNYGYTF. In nucleotides, the CDR3 is TGTGCCAGCAGCCACGTGCCGGACAGAAACTATGGCTACACCTTC. V and J are TRBV11-2 and TRBJ1-2; tentatively, D is TRBD1 (6 bases). The germline CDR1 and CDR2 sequences are SGHAT and FQNNGV. The germline V and J ends were trimmed by 5 bases and 2 bases, with 15 bases remaining between them. This CDR3 region has 15 residues.

The V and J genes are TRBV28 and TRBJ1-4; D might be TRBD1 (5 bases). V dropped 2 bases and J dropped 7 bases, with 14 bases sitting between them. The CDR3 is 15 amino acids. Germline V gene lookup returns CDR1 MDHEN and CDR2 SYDVKM. The CDR3 DNA reads as TGTGCCAGCAGTTTAGCGGGACCGACCGGTGAAAAACTGTTTTTT. As protein: CASSLAGPTGEKLFF.

The chain carries TRBV28 and TRBJ1-5, with D unresolved. V was shortened by 4 bases and J by 2 bases, with 12 bases between the two germline ends. Germline V gene sequence: CDR1 MDHEN, CDR2 SYDVKM. The length of the CDR3 is 15 residues. As DNA, the CDR3 is TGTGCCAGCAGTTCCCCCGGGTTGGGCAATCAGCCCCAGCATTTT. This encodes CASSSPGLGNQPQHF. Full variable domain (missing parts from reference TRBV28 and TRBJ1-5): DVKVTQSSRYLVKRTGEKVFLECVQDMDHENMFWYRQDPGLGLRLIYFSYDVKMKEKGDIPEGYSVSREKKERFSLILESASTNQTSMYLCASSSPGLGNQPQHFGDGTRLSIL.

The table lists this clone with a few counts. The chain combines TRBV5-5 with TRBJ1-5; TRBD1 might be the D (6 bases). Germline-derived CDR1 and CDR2 are SGHKS and YYEKEE (reference sequence). Trimming shortened V by 1 base and J by 11 bases, and 13 bases separated the two germline ends. The length of the CDR3 is 13 residues. The CDR3 DNA is TGTGCCAGCAGCTTGTCCGGGGGCGTGACCCAGCATTTT. Its translation: CASSLSGGVTQHF.

The chain uses TRBV27 and TRBJ2-1; D not certain. Trimming took off 0 bases at V and 0 bases at J, with 9 bases between the two ends. The germline gives CDR1 MNHEY, CDR2 SMNVEV (reference sequence). The CDR3 contains 16 residues. The CDR3 loop reads CASSLSGTYSYNEQFF. DNA of the CDR3: TGTGCCAGCAGTTTATCAGGAACCTACTCCTACAATGAGCAGTTCTTC.

The V and J genes are TRBV19 and TRBJ2-1, with 9 bases aligning to TRBD2. V dropped 6 bases and J dropped 0; count of bases not matched to a gene: 15. The CDR3 runs 19 residues. Germline assignment: CDR1 LNHDA and CDR2 SQIVND (reference sequence). This CDR3 is CASSHGTSRYRSSYNEQFF. CDR3 bases: TGTGCCAGTAGCCACGGGACTAGCCGATATCGGAGCTCCTACAATGAGCAGTTCTTC.

This chain links TRBV5-5 with TRBJ2-2; D is unresolved. CDR3 length equals 17 residues. The ends were cut back, 0 bases at V and 3 bases at J, with 15 bases in the middle. CDR1 SGHKS and CDR2 YYEKEE come from the germline V gene (reference sequence). The CDR3 DNA reads TGTGCCAGCAGCTTGGTGGGGAAACCGTCCTACACCGGGGAGCTGTTTTTT. This gives the protein CASSLVGKPSYTGELFF. Using reference TRBV5-5 and TRBJ2-2 for the parts outside the CDR3, the full variable domain is DAGVTQSPTHLIKTRGQQVTLRCSPISGHKSVSWYQQVLGQGPQFIFQYYEKEERGRGNFPDRFSARQFPNYSSELNVNALLLGDSALYLCASSLVGKPSYTGELFFGEGSRLTVL.

This chain joins TRBV28 and TRBJ1-1; D not certain. Deletions cut 6 bases from V and 0 bases from J, with 11 bases between. This CDR3 is built from 14 residues. Germline V gene data show CDR1 as MDHEN and CDR2 as SYDVKM. Here the CDR3 reads CASSRLEVNTEAFF. DNA of the CDR3: TGTGCCAGCAGCCGACTCGAGGTGAACACTGAAGCTTTCTTT.

This chain links TRBV6-5 with TRBJ1-4; D is unclear. The CDR3 sequence is 14 residues long. Trimming left V 7 bases short and J 3 bases short, with 12 bases between. Germline lookup yields CDR1 MNHEY and CDR2 SVGAGI. The CDR3 reads CASTQTEANEKLFF. The CDR3 DNA sequence: TGTGCCAGCACTCAGACGGAAGCTAATGAAAAACTGTTTTTT.

J is TRBJ1-5 and V is TRBV5-6; D uncertain. Trimming removed 1 base from V and 5 bases from J, with 16 bases in between. The length of the CDR3 is 16 residues. CDR1 is SGHDT, CDR2 YYEEEE, per germline. As DNA, the CDR3 is TGTGCCAGCAGCTTGTGGATAGTACCAGAAGATCAGCCCCAGCATTTT. It encodes CASSLWIVPEDQPQHF.

The J gene is TRBJ1-6, the V gene TRBV28; 9 nucleotides line up with TRBD1. CDR3 length: 14 amino acids. V was pared by 1 base and J by 10 bases, with 2 bases of the junction left unmatched. Germline loops: CDR1 MDHEN, CDR2 SYDVKM. CDR3 protein: CASSLYRGPSPLHF. The CDR3 nucleotides read TGTGCCAGCAGTTTATACAGGGGGCCCTCACCCCTCCACTTT.